The present T cell receptor (beta chain) was sequenced within a study of cytomegalovirus exposure and HLA in healthy donors. Study in general: Approximately 85 million unique TCRs from HLA-typed donors were held in an early release of data. Whole-study findings and limits: The authors considered a cluster of highly shared sequence variants likely to be a sequencing artifact.

Primers for the PCR totalled 60 Vbeta and 13 Jbeta. TCRdb's copy holds only in-frame clones and misses some; the assay was immunoSEQ multiplex PCR. The data contain roughly 230,000 clones, around 90% of them singletons. About this clone itself: The antigen is unknown.

The CDR3 extends over 16 amino acids. From germline, CDR1 is SGHNT and CDR2 YYREEE (reference sequence). V lost 3 bases and J lost 5; bases outside the gene matches: 9. The chain couples TRBV5-4 to TRBJ2-1; 9 bases match TRBD2. The TCR sequence derives from a girl aged 2 to 9 in good health and CMV-seronegative. The material sequenced was PBMCs. The CDR3 is CASSSQLAGAHNEQFF. For the CDR3, the DNA is TGTGCCAGCAGCTCACAGTTAGCGGGGGCTCACAATGAGCAGTTCTTC.